This is a list of T cell receptor beta chains from one sample in a study of T-cell reconstitution after alpha-beta-depleted transplantation in children. TCRdb analysed the PCR reads with MiXCR anew, one entry per CDR3 protein. The table includes approximately 350,000 distinct CDR3 sequences, 15% to 20% detected once. The input for sequencing was PBMCs, mostly from graft donor cells, taken 360 days after TCRalphabeta/CD19-depleted stem cell transplant. All receptors derive from a male patient under 10 years old who had a stem cell transplant for acute lymphoblastic leukemia, so the T cells may come from the graft donor. CDR3s include the opening cysteine and the closing phenylalanine or tryptophan. Fields, in order: clone size, V gene, J gene, D gene, CDR3 DNA, CDR3 protein. The D gene is left open where the match is weak. The listing skips clone size in some rows; elsewhere it reads once, few, many or a size class.

size: -; V: TRBV6-5; J: TRBJ1-1; D: TRBD1; DNA: TGTGCCAGCAGTTACCCCCGACAGGGGGGCACTGAAGCTTTCTTT; CDR3: CASSYPRQGGTEAFF
size: -; V: TRBV7-9; J: TRBJ1-4; D: -; DNA: TGTGCCAGCAGCTTAGCTTCAGAAAAACTGTTTTTT; CDR3: CASSLASEKLFF
size: -; V: TRBV19; J: TRBJ1-2; D: -; DNA: TGTGCCAGTAGTGGCCGAGAGCGGGGCTACACCTTC; CDR3: CASSGRERGYTF
size: -; V: TRBV7-6; J: TRBJ2-1; D: -; DNA: TGTGCCAGCAGCTTCGGGACCCACAACCATGAGCAGTTCTTC; CDR3: CASSFGTHNHEQFF
size: -; V: TRBV7-8; J: TRBJ2-5; D: -; DNA: TGTGCCAGCAGCTTACGAGGGACCGGGACCCAGTACTTC; CDR3: CASSLRGTGTQYF
size: -; V: TRBV11-2; J: TRBJ1-5; D: TRBD1; DNA: TGTGCCAGCAGCTTAACAGGGGGACACAATCAGCCCCAGCATTTT; CDR3: CASSLTGGHNQPQHF
size: many; V: TRBV29-1; J: TRBJ2-1; D: -; DNA: TGCAGCGTTGACACTAGCAGAATAAATGAGCAGTTCTTC; CDR3: CSVDTSRINEQFF
size: -; V: TRBV4-1; J: TRBJ2-3; D: -; DNA: TGCGCCAGCAGCCCTATCCGGGGCCCCACAGATACGCAGTATTTT; CDR3: CASSPIRGPTDTQYF
size: many; V: TRBV12-3/TRBV12-4; J: TRBJ1-2; D: -; DNA: TGTGCCAGCAGTTTAAAGACGGGCTATGGCTACACCTTC; CDR3: CASSLKTGYGYTF
size: few; V: TRBV2; J: TRBJ2-1; D: -; DNA: TGTGCCAGCAGTGAAACGCGACTGGGGAATGAGCAGTTCTTC; CDR3: CASSETRLGNEQFF
size: -; V: TRBV11-2; J: TRBJ2-7; D: -; DNA: TGTGCCAGCAGGGACAGTATGGGGGAGCAGTACTTC; CDR3: CASRDSMGEQYF
size: -; V: TRBV5-5; J: TRBJ2-7; D: TRBD2; DNA: TGTGCCAGCAGCGAAGCGGGAGCCCCCTACGAGCAGTACTTC; CDR3: CASSEAGAPYEQYF
size: many; V: TRBV7-2; J: TRBJ2-1; D: -; DNA: TGTGCCAGCAGAAGTAGGGGGAGCTCCTACAATGAGCAGTTCTTC; CDR3: CASRSRGSSYNEQFF
size: -; V: TRBV12-3/TRBV12-4; J: TRBJ1-1; D: -; DNA: TGTGCCAGCGGGTCGGGGGCGGCTGAAGCTTTCTTT; CDR3: CASGSGAAEAFF
size: few; V: TRBV4-1; J: TRBJ2-3; D: -; DNA: TGCGCCAGCAGACAACCGGGGCGAACCAACACAGATACGCAGTATTTT; CDR3: CASRQPGRTNTDTQYF
size: -; V: TRBV28; J: TRBJ1-4; D: -; DNA: TGTGCCAGCAGCATCCCCGCTCCGACACCTGAAACCTTATACAATGAAAAACTGTTTTTT; CDR3: CASSIPAPTPETLYNEKLFF
size: many; V: TRBV7-9; J: TRBJ1-2; D: -; DNA: TGTGCCAGCAGCTTAGCAGGTTCGATGGATGGCTACACCTTC; CDR3: CASSLAGSMDGYTF
size: few; V: TRBV7-9; J: TRBJ2-7; D: -; DNA: TGTGCCAGCAGCTTATTTGTTTCATCATCCTACGAGCAGTACTTC; CDR3: CASSLFVSSSYEQYF
size: few; V: TRBV12-5; J: TRBJ1-3; D: -; DNA: TGTGCTAGTGGTTTGGCCCCTTTAAACCGGTGGGTGGTCGCTGGAAACACCATATATTTT; CDR3: CASGLAPLNRWVVAGNTIYF
size: few; V: TRBV7-2; J: TRBJ2-1; D: -; DNA: TGTGCCAGCAGCTTAGTCCACAGGGCCAGTGAGCAGTTCTTC; CDR3: CASSLVHRASEQFF
size: few; V: TRBV5-8; J: TRBJ1-5; D: -; DNA: TGTGCCAGCAGCCGTTTACAGGGCCTAAATCAGCCCCAGCATTTT; CDR3: CASSRLQGLNQPQHF
size: few; V: TRBV28; J: TRBJ2-5; D: -; DNA: TGTGCCAGCAAACGGGGCGGCCAAGAGACCCAGTACTTC; CDR3: CASKRGGQETQYF
size: few; V: TRBV29-1; J: TRBJ2-7; D: TRBD2; DNA: TGCAGCGTTGTAGGGCGGGAGTCTACCTACGAGCAGTACTTC; CDR3: CSVVGRESTYEQYF
size: few; V: TRBV6-1; J: TRBJ2-6; D: -; DNA: TGTGCCAGCTCTAGGGGGGCCCGAGCTGGGGCCAACGTCCTGACTTTC; CDR3: CASSRGARAGANVLTF
size: -; V: TRBV20-1; J: TRBJ2-7; D: TRBD1; DNA: TGCAGTGCTAGACAGTTCGACAGGGTGAACGAGCAGTACTTC; CDR3: CSARQFDRVNEQYF
size: few; V: TRBV9; J: TRBJ2-3; D: -; DNA: TGTGCCAGCAGCGTAGCTGGCGGGTACCCCACAGATACGCAGTATTTT; CDR3: CASSVAGGYPTDTQYF
size: few; V: TRBV4-1; J: TRBJ2-3; D: TRBD1; DNA: TGCGCCAGCAGCCAAGATCAGGGGGGCACAGATACGCAGTATTTT; CDR3: CASSQDQGGTDTQYF
size: -; V: TRBV12-3/TRBV12-4; J: TRBJ1-4; D: TRBD1; DNA: TGTGCCAGCAGCCCAGGCCCAGGGGACAGCCGATTAAAACTGTTTTTT; CDR3: CASSPGPGDSRLKLFF
size: -; V: TRBV3-1; J: TRBJ2-7; D: -; DNA: TGTGCCAGCAGCCATAGGTCGAGCTCCTACGAGCAGTACTTC; CDR3: CASSHRSSSYEQYF
size: few; V: TRBV10-3; J: TRBJ1-3; D: -; DNA: TGTGCCATCAGTGTATCCAGCTCTGGAAACACCATATATTTT; CDR3: CAISVSSSGNTIYF
size: few; V: TRBV12-3/TRBV12-4; J: TRBJ2-1; D: -; DNA: TGTGCCAGCAGCCCGGACTTGATTTCCTACAATGAGCAGTTCTTC; CDR3: CASSPDLISYNEQFF
size: few; V: TRBV13; J: TRBJ2-1; D: TRBD2; DNA: TGTGCCAGCAGCCCGCGGACTAGCAGTTACAATGAGCAGTTCTTC; CDR3: CASSPRTSSYNEQFF
size: few; V: TRBV27; J: TRBJ1-5; D: -; DNA: TGTGCCAGCAGTCCCCCTGGGGATCAGCCCCAGCATTTT; CDR3: CASSPPGDQPQHF
size: few; V: TRBV29-1; J: TRBJ2-2; D: TRBD2; DNA: TGCAGCGGACAGGGACTAGCGGGAGAGCTGTTTTTT; CDR3: CSGQGLAGELFF
size: -; V: TRBV7-9; J: TRBJ2-1; D: -; DNA: TGTGCCAGCAGCTTGGGCGTGCGAATCTACAATGAGCAGTTCTTC; CDR3: CASSLGVRIYNEQFF
size: few; V: TRBV12-3/TRBV12-4; J: TRBJ2-1; D: -; DNA: TGTGCCAGCAGTTTTATGGTTTTGGCTGACTGGGATGAGCAGTTCTTC; CDR3: CASSFMVLADWDEQFF
size: -; V: TRBV6-2/TRBV6-3; J: TRBJ2-1; D: TRBD2; DNA: TGTGCCAGCAGTTACGTCCTACCGGGACTAGCGGGCAATGAGCAGTTCTTC; CDR3: CASSYVLPGLAGNEQFF
size: -; V: TRBV6-1; J: TRBJ1-2; D: TRBD1; DNA: TGTGCCAGCAGTGCTGACAGGGCAAGCTATGGCTACACCTTC; CDR3: CASSADRASYGYTF
size: few; V: TRBV12-3/TRBV12-4; J: TRBJ2-6; D: TRBD1; DNA: TGTGCCAGCAGTTTACATATGCGGGGGACAGGGGGTTTTGATGGGGCCAACGTCCTGACTTTC; CDR3: CASSLHMRGTGGFDGANVLTF
size: -; V: TRBV7-8; J: TRBJ2-7; D: -; DNA: TGTGCCAGCAGCTTAGCTCGGGACCAGTACTTC; CDR3: CASSLARDQYF